Listed below are T cell receptor beta chains from one sample, sequenced in a study of blood T cell repertoires in COVID-19. Assay: immunoSEQ multiplex PCR; the TCRdb copy retains only in-frame clones and omits some. The sample contains roughly 250,000 clones, 87% of which appear only once. The sample taken for sequencing was peripheral blood. The receptors shown here come from a man aged 55 to 70 who had recovered from COVID-19. Each CDR3 is given with its conserved first and last residue. Each record gives: J gene, clone size, D gene, V gene, CDR3 DNA, CDR3 protein. The D gene is left open where the match is weak. The listing skips clone size in some rows; elsewhere it reads once, few, many or a size class.

TRBJ2-2 | - | - | TRBV3-1/TRBV3-2 | TGTGCCAGCAGCCAAGGACTGCGGACATTGTCGAACACCGGGGAGCTGTTTTTT | CASSQGLRTLSNTGELFF
TRBJ2-2 | - | TRBD1 | TRBV2 | TGTGCCAGCAGATACAGGGGGATTAGGACCGGGGAGCTGTTTTTT | CASRYRGIRTGELFF
TRBJ2-2 | - | TRBD2 | TRBV5-1 | TGCGCCAGCAGCCCCTCTAGCGGGGGGGCCCCCGGGGAGCTGTTTTTT | CASSPSSGGAPGELFF
TRBJ2-7 | - | - | TRBV10-3 | TGTGCCATCAGAAGAGGCAACTACGAGCAGTACTTC | CAIRRGNYEQYF
TRBJ1-1 | - | - | TRBV15 | TGTGCCACCAGCGTAGAACCGAACACTGAAGCTTTCTTT | CATSVEPNTEAFF
TRBJ1-2 | once | - | TRBV12-5 | TGTGCTAGTGGTGTCGGGACACAGTATGGCTACACCTTC | CASGVGTQYGYTF
TRBJ1-1 | - | - | TRBV11-2 | TGTGCCAGCAGCCCCAGGGCGAGACAGAACACTGAAGCTTTCTTT | CASSPRARQNTEAFF
TRBJ1-5 | - | - | TRBV7-2 | TGTGCCAGCAGCTTGGGAGTAGTGAGCAATCAGCCCCAGCATTTT | CASSLGVVSNQPQHF
TRBJ2-1 | - | TRBD1 | TRBV5-1 | TGCGCCAGCAGCGGGGGACAGCAATACAATGAGCAGTTCTTC | CASSGGQQYNEQFF
TRBJ1-4 | - | TRBD1 | TRBV7-2 | TGTGCCAGCAGCTTAGATAGGGGGCGGTCTGAAAAACTGTTTTTT | CASSLDRGRSEKLFF
TRBJ1-2 | - | - | TRBV6-5 | TGTGCCAGCAGTCCTCGAGACCGGACTAGGGGCTACACCTTC | CASSPRDRTRGYTF
TRBJ2-5 | many | - | TRBV4-2 | TGTGCCAGCAGCCAAGAGTTGCTAGGAAAGACCCAGTACTTC | CASSQELLGKTQYF
TRBJ2-1 | - | TRBD1 | TRBV30 | TGTGCCTGGAGTGATGACAGGGGGTACAATGAGCAGTTCTTC | CAWSDDRGYNEQFF
TRBJ2-3 | - | TRBD1 | TRBV30 | TGTGCCTGGAGTGTACGCGACAGGGGGCGAGGGGGGACAGATACGCAGTATTTT | CAWSVRDRGRGGTDTQYF
TRBJ2-2 | - | - | TRBV5-1 | TGCGCCAGCAGGCGGAGACAGGATAACACCGGGGAGCTGTTTTTT | CASRRRQDNTGELFF
TRBJ2-3 | - | TRBD2 | TRBV7-9 | TGTGCCAGCACCTCGAGCGGGGGGGCAACAGATACGCAGTATTTT | CASTSSGGATDTQYF
TRBJ1-1 | - | - | TRBV5-4 | TGTGCCAGCAGCGAAACAGGGAAGGGGAACACTGAAGCTTTCTTT | CASSETGKGNTEAFF
TRBJ2-2 | few | TRBD2 | TRBV3-1/TRBV3-2 | TGTGCCAGCAGGTTACGGGAGGTCACCGGGGAGCTGTTTTTT | CASRLREVTGELFF
TRBJ2-7 | - | - | TRBV27 | TGTGCCAGCAGTTTTAGTAGTGGTGGTCCCTACGAGCAGTACTTC | CASSFSSGGPYEQYF
TRBJ1-6 | - | - | TRBV27 | TGTGCCAGCAAAACGAAACCGAGCTCCTATAATTCACCCCTCCACTTT | CASKTKPSSYNSPLHF
TRBJ2-3 | - | - | TRBV6-5 | TGTGCCAGCAGTCAGGCGCTAGCTAGCACAGATACGCAGTATTTT | CASSQALASTDTQYF
TRBJ1-3 | - | - | TRBV5-1 | TGCGCCAGCACCCTTTTTGGCATCGGAAACACCATATATTTT | CASTLFGIGNTIYF
TRBJ1-6 | - | TRBD1 | TRBV28 | TGTGCCATCCAGCAGGGGGCGAGGTATAATTCACCCCTCCACTTT | CAIQQGARYNSPLHF
TRBJ2-6 | - | TRBD1 | TRBV19 | TGTGCCAGTAGTATAGGGGCCCGACAGGGTTCCCCTCCTGGGGCCAACGTCCTGACTTTC | CASSIGARQGSPPGANVLTF
TRBJ2-2 | - | TRBD1 | TRBV19 | TGTGCCAGTAGTCCCCGGACAGGAAGAGACCTCCACACCGGGGAGCTGTTTTTT | CASSPRTGRDLHTGELFF
TRBJ1-2 | - | - | TRBV7-8 | TGTGCCAGCAGCCTAAACAGGGCCGCTGGCTACACCTTC | CASSLNRAAGYTF
TRBJ1-2 | once | TRBD1 | TRBV7-2 | TGTGCCAGCAGCTCGTATAGACAGGGTGACTATGGCTACACCTTC | CASSSYRQGDYGYTF
TRBJ2-2 | many | TRBD2 | TRBV3-1/TRBV3-2 | TGTGCCAGCAGCCAATTCGGCGGGGGGGCCCGAGGTGGCGGGGAGCTGTTTTTT | CASSQFGGGARGGGELFF
TRBJ2-1 | - | - | TRBV11-2 | TGTGCCAGCAGCTCAACACCCCCCCACAATGAGCAGTTCTTC | CASSSTPPHNEQFF
TRBJ1-2 | - | TRBD1 | TRBV3-1/TRBV3-2 | TGTGCCAGCAGCCAAGCGTCAATGAGATCCGGGACAGGCGAATCCTTC | CASSQASMRSGTGESF
TRBJ1-6 | - | TRBD1 | TRBV27 | TGTGCCAGCAGCTACAGGGGGCAAAACCATAATTCACCCCTCCACTTT | CASSYRGQNHNSPLHF
TRBJ1-6 | once | - | TRBV5-1 | TGCGCCAGCAGCTTGGGATCCGGGGGGGCGTATAATTCACCCCTCCACTTT | CASSLGSGGAYNSPLHF
TRBJ2-4 | - | - | TRBV9 | TGTGCCAGCAGCGTAGGAGGGGGGGCCACCAAAAACATTCAGTACTTC | CASSVGGGATKNIQYF
TRBJ1-3 | many | - | TRBV5-8 | TGTGCCAGCAGCTTGGGGACAGGAAACACCATATATTTT | CASSLGTGNTIYF
TRBJ2-1 | - | TRBD2 | TRBV19 | TGTGCCAGTAGGCTCGTGGGACTAGCGGACTACAATGAGCAGTTCTTC | CASRLVGLADYNEQFF
TRBJ2-7 | - | - | TRBV29-1 | TGCAGCGTTGAAGTACAGGGATTAACCTACGAGCAGTACTTC | CSVEVQGLTYEQYF
TRBJ2-1 | - | TRBD2 | TRBV24-1 | TGTGCCACCGGCGGGGGGGGCACCAATGAGCAGTTCTTC | CATGGGGTNEQFF
TRBJ1-2 | - | - | TRBV29-1 | TGCAGCGTTTCTCTTATCGACGGGAACTATGGCTACACCTTC | CSVSLIDGNYGYTF
TRBJ2-1 | - | TRBD2 | TRBV12-5 | TGTGCTAGTGGTTTATGGACTAGCGGGGGGACAAATGAGCAGTTCTTC | CASGLWTSGGTNEQFF
TRBJ2-3 | - | - | TRBV2 | TGTGCCAGCAGTGTCGGGAGCACAGATACGCAGTATTTT | CASSVGSTDTQYF
TRBJ2-5 | once | TRBD2 | TRBV4-2 | TGTGCCAGCAGTCCGCGGGGGGGTAAGGAGGAGACCCAGTACTTC | CASSPRGGKEETQYF